Each of the 18 T cell receptor beta chains below was sequenced from the same sample in a study of response to subunit inactivated influenza vaccine. TCRdb used MiXCR to reprocess the RT-PCR reads, holding one entry per CDR3 protein. The data contain around 530,000 distinct CDR3 sequences, around 11% of them seen just once; the ten biggest clones take up about 9.4%. The sample consisted of PBMCs from blood, taken on the day of vaccination. The receptors were gathered from a man aged 50 to 59 who received an inactivated influenza vaccine.

This clonotype was picked up a small number of times. The chain employs TRBV28 and TRBJ2-7; D is unresolved. Trimming removed 5 bases from V and 0 bases from J, with 17 bases in between. CDR1 is MDHEN and CDR2 is SYDVKM in the germline V gene. This CDR3 comprises 16 residues. The CDR3 loop reads CASSGFPSASSYEQYF. The CDR3 nucleotides read TGTGCCAGCAGTGGGTTCCCGAGCGCAAGCTCCTACGAGCAGTACTTC. The variable domain in full, with the rest retrieved from reference TRBV28 and TRBJ2-7, is DVKVTQSSRYLVKRTGEKVFLECVQDMDHENMFWYRQDPGLGLRLIYFSYDVKMKEKGDIPEGYSVSREKKERFSLILESASTNQTSMYLCASSGFPSASSYEQYFGPGTRLTVT.

This clonotype has more than one count but fewer than ten. The rearrangement uses TRBV2 and TRBJ1-1, with D uncertain. This CDR3 contains 16 residues. V was pared by 6 bases and J by 2 bases, with 19 bases between. Germline V gene data show CDR1 as SNHLY and CDR2 as FYNNEI. Here the CDR3 reads CASSYWRGRGNTEAFF. CDR3 DNA sequence: TGTGCCAGCAGCTATTGGAGAGGGAGAGGAAACACTGAAGCTTTCTTT.

This clonotype was counted between two and nine times. The chain joins TRBV7-3 to TRBJ2-2; 9 bases map to TRBD1. J lost 6 bases, V lost 2 bases, and 7 bases had no gene match. CDR3 length: 16 amino acids. Germline V CDR1 and CDR2: SGHTA, FQGTGA. The CDR3 protein is CASSLARDRVAGELFF. DNA for the CDR3: TGTGCCAGCAGCTTAGCCCGGGACAGGGTCGCCGGGGAGCTGTTTTTT.

The sample holds a few counts of this clonotype. V usage is TRBV20-1 and J usage is TRBJ2-7, with D possibly called TRBD1 or TRBD2 (5 bases each). The CDR3 totals 13 residues. Trimming removed 3 bases at V and 3 bases at J, with 12 bases between. Germline CDR1 is DFQATT and CDR2 is SNEGSKA (reference sequence). CDR3 amino acids: CSARGPTLYEQYF. As DNA, the CDR3 is TGCAGTGCTAGGGGACCGACACTCTACGAGCAGTACTTC.

This clonotype was counted ten times or more. The rearrangement uses TRBV5-1 and TRBJ2-5; 7 bases align to TRBD2. The junction had 1 base not matched to a gene; V was cut back by 4 bases and J by 1 base. This CDR3 comprises 13 residues. Germline V gene sequence: CDR1 SGHRS, CDR2 YFSETQ. Written as DNA, the CDR3 is TGCGCCAGCAGCGCGGGGGTCCAAGAGACCCAGTACTTC. This codes for CASSAGVQETQYF.

This clonotype was observed many times. The chain joins TRBV30 to TRBJ1-1; D gene ambiguous. Looked up from germline, CDR1 is GTSNPN and CDR2 is SVGIG (reference sequence). This CDR3 is 14 amino acids long. V shed 0 bases and J shed 0 bases, with 8 bases lying between them. The CDR3 loop is CAWSVGIMNTEAFF. For the CDR3, the DNA is TGTGCCTGGAGTGTTGGGATTATGAACACTGAAGCTTTCTTT.

J is TRBJ2-2 and V is TRBV6-1, with D unclear. Trimming took off 6 bases at V and 1 base at J, with 9 bases between the two ends. Germline lookup yields CDR1 MNHNS and CDR2 SASEGT. The CDR3 sequence is 14 residues long. The CDR3, as DNA: TGTGCCAGCAGCTCCTACAAGAACACCGGGGAGCTGTTTTTT. Protein product: CASSSYKNTGELFF.

For this clonotype: One junction end disagrees with the germline gene, perhaps due to a read error. This chain uses TRBV7-2 with TRBJ2-1; unclear D gene. CDR3 size: 13 residues. Germline V gives CDR1 SGHTA, CDR2 FQGNSA. The CDR3 sequence is CAGSLFGYNEQFF. The CDR3 bases are TGTGCCGGCAGCTTATTTGGATACAATGAGCAGTTCTTC.

This clonotype was found a few times. The genes are TRBV7-9 and TRBJ2-1; 8 bases fit TRBD1. The CDR3 covers 15 residues. Germline loops: CDR1 SEHNR, CDR2 FQNEAQ (reference sequence). The V segment lost 5 bases and the J segment 8 bases; nucleotides outside the gene matches: 11. CDR3 bases: TGTGCCAGCAGCCAGTGGTCAGGGGGCAGGGATGAGCAGTTCTTC. Its translation is CASSQWSGGRDEQFF.

The V gene is TRBV20-1, the J gene TRBJ2-3; 10 bases align to TRBD2. The CDR3 sequence is 16 residues long. V dropped 2 bases and J dropped 4; count of bases not matched to a gene: 9. In germline, CDR1 is DFQATT, CDR2 SNEGSKA (reference sequence). CDR3: CSARIAGGRAADTQYF. In DNA, the CDR3 is TGCAGTGCTAGAATAGCGGGGGGCCGAGCGGCAGATACGCAGTATTTT.

This rearrangement joins TRBV12-3 or TRBV12-4 to TRBJ1-2; 7 bases map to TRBD1. This CDR3 spans 16 amino acids. V trimming: 2 bases; J trimming: 3 bases; junction bases outside the gene matches: 9. CDR3 amino acids: CASSLLPNRGHYGYTF. The CDR3 DNA reads as TGTGCCAGCAGTTTATTGCCCAACAGGGGCCACTATGGCTACACCTTC.

This clonotype was observed a few times. The rearrangement uses TRBV6-5 and TRBJ2-7; D remains ambiguous. Trimming took 10 bases from V and 5 from J, leaving 6 bases between them. The CDR3 is 9 amino acids. From germline, CDR1 is MNHEY and CDR2 SVGAGI. In nucleotides, the CDR3 is TGTGCCACCATGCACGAGCAGTACTTC. Translation: CATMHEQYF.

This clonotype came up many times. V is TRBV5-5 and J is TRBJ2-1; perhaps TRBD2 as D (7 bases). Trimming cost V 4 bases and J 3 bases, with 14 bases left between them. Germline V CDR1 and CDR2: SGHKS, YYEKEE (reference sequence). The CDR3 spans 15 residues. Here the CDR3 DNA reads TGTGCCAGCAGCAGGCAAGGGGGGGACTACAATGAGCAGTTCTTC. Protein: CASSRQGGDYNEQFF.

This clonotype showed up many times. J is TRBJ2-7 and V is TRBV20-1; no clear D gene. Germline loops: CDR1 DFQATT, CDR2 SNEGSKA (reference sequence). The CDR3 has 13 amino acids. The V gene lost 7 bases and the J gene lost 3 bases, with 16 bases spanning the gap. The CDR3 nucleotides read TGCAGTGGGTCACTAAGGGCCATCTACGAGCAGTACTTC. It translates to CSGSLRAIYEQYF.

At least ten counts were recorded for this clonotype. V gene TRBV27 combines with J gene TRBJ1-6; D is undetermined. The length of the CDR3 is 15 residues. The germline gives CDR1 MNHEY, CDR2 SMNVEV (reference sequence). V was trimmed by 1 base and J by 8 bases, leaving 12 bases between them. The CDR3 DNA follows: TGTGCCAGCAGTTTATTGAGGGTGGCAGATTCACCCCTCCACTTT. It specifies CASSLLRVADSPLHF.

This clonotype has a handful of counts. This chain connects TRBV20-1 to TRBJ1-4, with 9 nucleotides matching TRBD1. This CDR3 is built from 14 residues. V shed 5 bases, J shed 7 bases, and the junction held 8 bases outside the gene matches. Looked up from germline, CDR1 is DFQATT and CDR2 is SNEGSKA (reference sequence). This chain's CDR3 is CSAPDRGGSEKLFF. CDR3 coding DNA: TGCAGTGCTCCGGACAGGGGAGGTAGTGAAAAACTGTTTTTT.

There are a few counts of this clonotype. This rearrangement joins TRBV9 to TRBJ1-6; 10 bases are a match to TRBD1. Losses at the gene ends were 4 bases for V and 6 bases for J; bases not matched to a gene: 4. This CDR3 is built from 15 residues. The V gene's germline CDR1 is SGDLS and CDR2 YYNGEE. CDR3 sequence (DNA): TGTGCCAGCAGCCTTGGGACAGGGGTTAATTCACCCCTCCACTTT. Its translation: CASSLGTGVNSPLHF.

V is TRBV6-1 and J is TRBJ2-6; 7 bases line up with TRBD1. This CDR3 has 18 residues. Germline V lookup: CDR1 MNHNS, CDR2 SASEGT. Unmatched junction bases numbered 13, after V lost 6 bases and J lost 2 bases. CDR3: CASRQTDRATAGANVLTF. CDR3 bases: TGTGCCAGCAGACAAACTGACAGGGCAACCGCTGGGGCCAACGTCCTGACTTTC.